This TCR beta chain stems from a study of shared clonotypes between healthy human individuals. For the study at large: The study drew on a couple of women and a few men aged 18 to 49 as donors. Study-level findings and limits: Around 5% was the fraction of naive CD4 clonotypes found shared across four donors.

Worth noting for this clone: Its antigen is still unknown.

The authors' processing: Filtering differed since immunoSEQ provided only junctions, with no quality scores. Libraries were prepared by immunoSEQ multiplex PCR; TCRdb keeps only in-frame clonotypes and omits some of them. V and J calls and clone size come straight from that table; D and trimming were deduced from the DNA. This sample carries some 1,600,000 clones, 95% to 99% of them seen once, and the ten largest clones take about 0.45%. A CD45RA+ naive subset and a CD45RA-negative memory subset were split from CD4+ cells. The sample consisted of naive CD4+ T cells sorted from blood. Subset indicated: CD45RA+ positively selected. This TCR was sampled from a man younger than 45 in good health.

The CDR3 region is CASSSRPDTQYF. For the CDR3, the DNA is TGCGCCAGCAGCTCTAGACCAGATACGCAGTATTTT. The rearrangement links TRBV5-1 to TRBJ2-3; D unclear. Trimming pared 3 bases from V and 4 bases from J, leaving 6 bases between. The germline CDR1 and CDR2 sequences are SGHRS and YFSETQ. This CDR3 has 12 residues.